This TCR beta chain was profiled in a study of shared clonotypes between healthy human individuals. The CDR3 has 14 residues. The trim removed 0 bases at V and 10 bases at J, leaving 6 bases unmatched. Germline V gives CDR1 GTSNPN, CDR2 SVGIG (reference sequence). The method was immunoSEQ multiplex PCR; TCRdb's version includes in-frame clones alone and lacks a portion of them. The data show about 690,000 clones, with around 90% seen just once and 34% held by the top ten. The sample consisted of memory CD8+ T cells from PBMCs. Noted subset: CD45RO+ cells pooled with CCR7-negative TemRA cells. The chain has TRBV30 and TRBJ1-6, with 7 bases lining up with TRBD1. The clonotype was recovered from a man between 18 and 29 years old in good health. Some clones in this sample may be carry-over from other donors' samples. Here the CDR3 DNA reads TGTGCCTGGAGTGTATTGGCAGGGGGATCACCCCTCCACTTT. Amino acids: CAWSVLAGGSPLHF.